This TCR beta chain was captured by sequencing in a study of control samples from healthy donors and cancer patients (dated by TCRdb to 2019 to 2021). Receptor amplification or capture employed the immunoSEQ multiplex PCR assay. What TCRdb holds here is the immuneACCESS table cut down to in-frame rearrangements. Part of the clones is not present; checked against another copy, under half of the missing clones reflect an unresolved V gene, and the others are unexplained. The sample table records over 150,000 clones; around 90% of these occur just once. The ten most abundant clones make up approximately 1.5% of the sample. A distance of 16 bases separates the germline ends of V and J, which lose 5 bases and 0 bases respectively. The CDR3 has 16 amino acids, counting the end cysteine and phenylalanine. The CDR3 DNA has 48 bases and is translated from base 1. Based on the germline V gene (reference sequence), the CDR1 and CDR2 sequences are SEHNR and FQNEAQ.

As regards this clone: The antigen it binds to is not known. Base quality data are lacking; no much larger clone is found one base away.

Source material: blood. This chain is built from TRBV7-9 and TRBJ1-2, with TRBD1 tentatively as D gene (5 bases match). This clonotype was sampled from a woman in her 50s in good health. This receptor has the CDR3 CASSIPTDMSNYGYTF. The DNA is TGTGCCAGCAGCATACCGACGGACATGTCTAACTATGGCTACACCTTC.